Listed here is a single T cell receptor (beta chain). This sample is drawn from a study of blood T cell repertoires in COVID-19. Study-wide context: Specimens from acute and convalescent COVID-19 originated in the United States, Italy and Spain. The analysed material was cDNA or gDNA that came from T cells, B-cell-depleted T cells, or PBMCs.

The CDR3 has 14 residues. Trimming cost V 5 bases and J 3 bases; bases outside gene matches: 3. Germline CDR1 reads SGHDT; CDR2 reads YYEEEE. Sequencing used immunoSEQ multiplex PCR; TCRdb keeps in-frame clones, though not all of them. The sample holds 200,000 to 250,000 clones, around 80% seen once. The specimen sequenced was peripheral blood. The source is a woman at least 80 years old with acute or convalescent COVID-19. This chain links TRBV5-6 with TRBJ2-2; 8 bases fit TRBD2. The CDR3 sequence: CASRLAGYTGELFF. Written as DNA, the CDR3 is TGTGCCAGCAGGCTAGCGGGTTACACCGGGGAGCTGTTTTTT.